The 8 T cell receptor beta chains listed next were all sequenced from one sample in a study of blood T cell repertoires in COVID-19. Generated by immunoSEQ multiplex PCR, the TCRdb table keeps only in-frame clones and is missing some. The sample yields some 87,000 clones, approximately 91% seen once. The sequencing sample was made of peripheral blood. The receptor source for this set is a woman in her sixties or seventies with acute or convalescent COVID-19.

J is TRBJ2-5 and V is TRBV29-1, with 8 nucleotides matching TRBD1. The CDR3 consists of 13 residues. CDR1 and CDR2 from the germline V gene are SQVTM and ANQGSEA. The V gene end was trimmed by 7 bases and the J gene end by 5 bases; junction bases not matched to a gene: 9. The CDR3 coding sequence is TGCAGCGGGACGGACAGGGCGGGTGAGACCCAGTACTTC. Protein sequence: CSGTDRAGETQYF.

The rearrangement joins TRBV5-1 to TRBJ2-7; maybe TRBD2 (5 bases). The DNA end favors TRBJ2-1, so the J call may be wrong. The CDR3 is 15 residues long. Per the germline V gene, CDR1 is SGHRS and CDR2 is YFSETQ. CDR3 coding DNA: TGCGCCAGCAGCCCGTCGAGCGGAGTATACAATGAGCAGTTCTTC. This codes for CASSPSSGVYNEQFF.

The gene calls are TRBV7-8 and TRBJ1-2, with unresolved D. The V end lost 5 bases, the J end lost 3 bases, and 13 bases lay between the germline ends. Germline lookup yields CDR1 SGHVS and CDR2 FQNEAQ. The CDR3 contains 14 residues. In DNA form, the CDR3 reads TGTGCCAGCAGCCTGCAGGCGGGGTACTATGGCTACACCTTC. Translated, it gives CASSLQAGYYGYTF.

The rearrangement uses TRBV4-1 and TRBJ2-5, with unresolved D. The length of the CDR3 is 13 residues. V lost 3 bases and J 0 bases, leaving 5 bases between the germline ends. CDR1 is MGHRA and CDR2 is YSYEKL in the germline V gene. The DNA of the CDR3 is TGCGCCAGCAGCCACAATTACCAAGAGACCCAGTACTTC. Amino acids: CASSHNYQETQYF.

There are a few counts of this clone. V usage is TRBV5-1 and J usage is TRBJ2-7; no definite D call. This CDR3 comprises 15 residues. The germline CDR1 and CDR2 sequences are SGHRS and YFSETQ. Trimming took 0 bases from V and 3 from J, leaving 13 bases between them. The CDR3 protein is CASSLAESRIYEQYF. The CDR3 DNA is TGCGCCAGCAGCTTGGCTGAATCCAGAATCTACGAGCAGTACTTC.

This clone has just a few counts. CDR3 in DNA: TGTGCCAGCAGTTCGACAGGGCAGGCCTATGGCTACACCTTC. Protein product: CASSSTGQAYGYTF. This sequence joins TRBV6-6 and TRBJ1-2; 7 positions agree with TRBD1. Germline V gene lookup returns CDR1 MNHNY and CDR2 SVGAGI (reference sequence). With V trimmed by 4 bases and J by 4 bases, 6 bases remained unmatched. The CDR3 covers 14 residues.

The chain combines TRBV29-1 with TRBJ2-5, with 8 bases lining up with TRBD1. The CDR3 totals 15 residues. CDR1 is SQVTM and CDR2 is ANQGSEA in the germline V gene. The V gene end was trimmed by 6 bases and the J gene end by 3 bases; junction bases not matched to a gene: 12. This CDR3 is CSVLRGQGKEETQYF. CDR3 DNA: TGCAGCGTCCTCCGTGGACAGGGTAAAGAAGAGACCCAGTACTTC.

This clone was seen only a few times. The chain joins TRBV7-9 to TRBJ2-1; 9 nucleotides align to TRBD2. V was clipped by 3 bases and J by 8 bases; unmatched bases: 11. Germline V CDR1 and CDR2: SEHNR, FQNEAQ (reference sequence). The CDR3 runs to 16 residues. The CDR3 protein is CASSLEFAGGRDEQFF. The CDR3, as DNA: TGTGCCAGCAGCTTGGAGTTTGCGGGGGGGCGAGATGAGCAGTTCTTC. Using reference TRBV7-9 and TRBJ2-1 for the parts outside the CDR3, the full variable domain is DTGVSQNPRHKITKRGQNVTFRCDPISEHNRLYWYRQTLGQGPEFLTYFQNEAQLEKSRLLSDRFSAERPKGSFSTLEIQRTEQGDSAMYLCASSLEFAGGRDEQFFGPGTRLTVL.